This TCR beta chain was sequenced for a study of T cells in localized non-small cell lung cancer. Study-wide results and limits: Uninvolved neighboring lung showed the greatest T cell clonality, exceeding tumor. Median 57 top-100 tumor clones were shared with paired adjacent lung.

Comments on this clone: Antigen unknown.

V gave up 1 base and J gave up 2 bases, with 9 bases separating them. The CDR3 consists of 15 residues. The germline V gene encodes CDR1 SGHVS and CDR2 FQNEAQ. Measured with immunoSEQ multiplex PCR; TCRdb has only the in-frame clones, and not every one. The data show tens of thousands of clones, with less than 85% seen just once and 1.3% held by the top ten. The rearrangement joins TRBV7-8 to TRBJ2-1; the D gene could be TRBD1 or TRBD2 (5 bases each). The sequencing here drew on peripheral blood, taken before any cancer treatment. This sequence originates from a female donor older than 55 with stage I lung adenocarcinoma. The CDR3 region is CASSLERGTYNEQFF. The CDR3, as DNA: TGTGCCAGCAGCTTAGAGAGGGGCACCTACAATGAGCAGTTCTTC.